These T cell receptor beta chains were read from a single sample in a study of T cell changes during pregnancy in multiple sclerosis. Clones were read by immunoSEQ multiplex PCR, and TCRdb kept only the in-frame ones, dropping some. The sample carries 95,000 to 110,000 clones, roughly 92% recorded once. The sample was peripheral blood, taken after pregnancy. The receptors derive from a female donor with multiple sclerosis, enrolled in a pregnancy study. Both conserved end residues are part of each CDR3. The D gene is left open where the match is weak.

cdr3_aa: CAWSVGDRAYNEQFF; j_call: TRBJ2-1; cdr3_length: 15; v_call: TRBV30; d_call: TRBD1
cdr3_aa: CASSSVAGGSNEQFF; j_call: TRBJ2-1; cdr3_length: 15; v_call: TRBV11-3; d_call: TRBD2
cdr3_aa: CSVQGNGNTIYF; j_call: TRBJ1-3; cdr3_length: 12; v_call: TRBV29-1; d_call: -
cdr3_aa: CASSLSRGTDTQYF; j_call: TRBJ2-3; cdr3_length: 14; v_call: TRBV27; d_call: -
cdr3_aa: CASSAGGRTEAFF; j_call: TRBJ1-1; cdr3_length: 13; v_call: TRBV7-3; d_call: TRBD1
cdr3_aa: CASSPRRGQAEQPYNEQFF; j_call: TRBJ2-1; cdr3_length: 19; v_call: TRBV14; d_call: -
cdr3_aa: CASSPAAGEGTEAFF; j_call: TRBJ1-1; cdr3_length: 15; v_call: TRBV21-1; d_call: -
cdr3_aa: CAWSVRDTQYF; j_call: TRBJ2-3; cdr3_length: 11; v_call: TRBV30; d_call: -
cdr3_aa: CASSQAGVDYGYTF; j_call: TRBJ1-2; cdr3_length: 14; v_call: TRBV18; d_call: -
cdr3_aa: CAWSVGGTYEQYF; j_call: TRBJ2-7; cdr3_length: 13; v_call: TRBV30; d_call: TRBD1
cdr3_aa: CASRTRQGINQPQHF; j_call: TRBJ1-5; cdr3_length: 15; v_call: TRBV19; d_call: TRBD1
cdr3_aa: CASSARQGEGYTF; j_call: TRBJ1-2; cdr3_length: 13; v_call: TRBV5-4; d_call: TRBD1
cdr3_aa: CASSPDRVSGNTIYF; j_call: TRBJ1-3; cdr3_length: 15; v_call: TRBV4-3; d_call: TRBD1
cdr3_aa: CATSSYSGGGQETQYF; j_call: TRBJ2-5; cdr3_length: 16; v_call: TRBV15; d_call: -
cdr3_aa: CASTSSDTDLNQPQHF; j_call: TRBJ1-5; cdr3_length: 16; v_call: TRBV19; d_call: -
cdr3_aa: CASSIGSSGAYEQYF; j_call: TRBJ2-7; cdr3_length: 15; v_call: TRBV9; d_call: TRBD2
cdr3_aa: CASSEASGRIRTDTQYF; j_call: TRBJ2-3; cdr3_length: 17; v_call: TRBV6-1; d_call: TRBD2
cdr3_aa: CASSSPTGTEQFF; j_call: TRBJ2-1; cdr3_length: 13; v_call: TRBV27; d_call: -
cdr3_aa: CASSLHPTGANVLTF; j_call: TRBJ2-6; cdr3_length: 15; v_call: TRBV7-9; d_call: -
cdr3_aa: CAIATVGRGNQPQHF; j_call: TRBJ1-5; cdr3_length: 15; v_call: TRBV2; d_call: -
cdr3_aa: CASRRFGGKDASYEQYF; j_call: TRBJ2-7; cdr3_length: 17; v_call: TRBV5-1; d_call: -
cdr3_aa: CASSLTAGALYEQYF; j_call: TRBJ2-7; cdr3_length: 15; v_call: TRBV7-3; d_call: -
cdr3_aa: CASRGAAHTF; j_call: TRBJ1-2; cdr3_length: 10; v_call: TRBV2; d_call: -
cdr3_aa: CASSFNGRAADTQYF; j_call: TRBJ2-3; cdr3_length: 15; v_call: TRBV7-2; d_call: TRBD2
cdr3_aa: CASSLFSGGGMGQPQHF; j_call: TRBJ1-5; cdr3_length: 17; v_call: TRBV7-9; d_call: -
cdr3_aa: CASGGHSGETQYF; j_call: TRBJ2-5; cdr3_length: 13; v_call: TRBV2; d_call: -
cdr3_aa: CASSSGATGINEKLFF; j_call: TRBJ1-4; cdr3_length: 16; v_call: TRBV28; d_call: TRBD1
cdr3_aa: CASSHSGTGEYGYTF; j_call: TRBJ1-2; cdr3_length: 15; v_call: TRBV2; d_call: TRBD1
cdr3_aa: CASSQDRLGNSPLHF; j_call: TRBJ1-6; cdr3_length: 15; v_call: TRBV4-2; d_call: -
cdr3_aa: CASEGQGYNEQFF; j_call: TRBJ2-1; cdr3_length: 13; v_call: TRBV27; d_call: TRBD1